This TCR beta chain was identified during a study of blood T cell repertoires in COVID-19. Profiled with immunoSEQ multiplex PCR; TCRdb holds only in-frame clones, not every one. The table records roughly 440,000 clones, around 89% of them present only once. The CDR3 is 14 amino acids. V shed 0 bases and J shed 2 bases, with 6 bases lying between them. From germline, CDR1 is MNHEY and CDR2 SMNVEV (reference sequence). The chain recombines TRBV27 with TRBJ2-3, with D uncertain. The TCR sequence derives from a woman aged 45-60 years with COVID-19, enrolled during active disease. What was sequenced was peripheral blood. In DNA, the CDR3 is TGTGCCAGCAGTTTATCCAGGATCACAGATACGCAGTATTTT. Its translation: CASSLSRITDTQYF.